The rows below give T cell receptor beta chains drawn from one sample of a study of T cell responses to AZD1222 COVID-19 vaccine. Measured with immunoSEQ multiplex PCR; TCRdb has only the in-frame clones, and not every one. The data show around 120,000 clones, around 90% seen once. This material consisted of peripheral blood, taken on day 0 of AZD1222 vaccination. All receptors come from an adult in good health. Both conserved end residues are part of each CDR3. A D gene is named only where the DNA matches it firmly. A clone size is listed for some rows: how often the clone was seen (once, few, many), or a class if it is expanded.

cdr3_length,v_call,clone_size,j_call,d_call,cdr3_nt,cdr3_aa
19,TRBV4-3,.,TRBJ2-7,TRBD2,TGCGCCAGCAGCCAAAACCCCACTAGCGGGAGGGCCTCTGGGGACGAGCAGTACTTC,CASSQNPTSGRASGDEQYF
16,TRBV6-1,.,TRBJ2-7,TRBD2,TGTGCCAGCAGTGAAGTCCCCGGGAGCGGGACCTACTGGCAGTACTTC,CASSEVPGSGTYWQYF
14,TRBV29-1,.,TRBJ1-3,.,TGCAGCGTTGAAGAGGGACCCTCTGGAAACACCATATATTTT,CSVEEGPSGNTIYF
13,TRBV7-9,.,TRBJ1-2,.,TGTGCCAGCAGCTTTGACGGAACAGGGGGCTACACCTTC,CASSFDGTGGYTF
14,TRBV5-1,.,TRBJ1-2,.,TGCGCCAGCAGCCCCGGGACATGGAACTATGGCTACACCTTC,CASSPGTWNYGYTF
11,TRBV12-5,.,TRBJ2-7,.,TGTGCTAGTGGTTTGGTACACGAGCAGTACTTC,CASGLVHEQYF
13,TRBV3-1/TRBV3-2,.,TRBJ2-5,.,TGTGCCAGCAGCCAACTGAAGGGGGAGACCCAGTACTTC,CASSQLKGETQYF
15,TRBV5-5,.,TRBJ1-1,.,TGTGCCAGCAGCCCCCAGTCCTTTTTGGACACTGAAGCTTTCTTT,CASSPQSFLDTEAFF
12,TRBV3-1/TRBV3-2,.,TRBJ1-2,.,TGTGCCAGCAGCCAAGAACATGGAGGCTACACCTTC,CASSQEHGGYTF
17,TRBV9,once,TRBJ1-3,TRBD1,TGTGCCAGCAGCGTCACAGGGGGCGACCTCTCTGGAAACACCATATATTTT,CASSVTGGDLSGNTIYF
14,TRBV5-1,.,TRBJ1-3,.,TGCGCCAGCAGCTTCGGGAGCTCTGGAAACACCATATATTTT,CASSFGSSGNTIYF
17,TRBV3-1/TRBV3-2,.,TRBJ1-6,.,TGTGCCAGCAGCCAAGTGCGGGGTAGCTCCTATAATTCACCCCTCCACTTT,CASSQVRGSSYNSPLHF
14,TRBV7-2,.,TRBJ1-4,TRBD1,TGTGCCAGCAGCCGGGGACAGGGAGGCGAAAAACTGTTTTTT,CASSRGQGGEKLFF
11,TRBV7-8,.,TRBJ2-7,.,TGTGCCAGCAGCTTAGACGGTGAGCAGTACTTC,CASSLDGEQYF
14,TRBV27,.,TRBJ2-1,TRBD2,TGTGCCAGCAGTTTGCAGGCTAGCGGGAATGAGCAGTTCTTC,CASSLQASGNEQFF
15,TRBV10-2,once,TRBJ1-5,.,TGCGCCAGCAGCCAGGGGCCCGCCGGTGGTCAGCCCCAGCATTTT,CASSQGPAGGQPQHF
13,TRBV2,.,TRBJ2-2,TRBD2,TGTGCCAGCATCTCGGCGGGAGGAGGGGAGCTGTTTTTT,CASISAGGGELFF
12,TRBV12-3/TRBV12-4,.,TRBJ1-2,.,TGTGCCAGCAGCCAACTCGATTGGACCTACACCTTC,CASSQLDWTYTF
13,TRBV12-3/TRBV12-4,.,TRBJ1-1,.,TGTGCCAGCACCCGTGATCTGCTTACTGAAGCTTTCTTT,CASTRDLLTEAFF
14,TRBV29-1,.,TRBJ2-3,TRBD2,TGCAGTTGCAGCGGCGGGAGATTGGCAGATACGCAGTATTTT,CSCSGGRLADTQYF
16,TRBV5-1,.,TRBJ2-7,TRBD2,TGCGCCAGCAGCTTGGAACGGCTAGCGGGAGCCTACGAGCAGTACTTC,CASSLERLAGAYEQYF
17,TRBV25-1,.,TRBJ2-1,.,TGTGCCAGCAGTGAACACTCCCAACTCCGGTCCTACAATGAGCAGTTCTTC,CASSEHSQLRSYNEQFF
14,TRBV5-1,.,TRBJ1-3,.,TGCGCCAGCAGCTTTAGCCCAGATGGAAACACCATATATTTT,CASSFSPDGNTIYF
13,TRBV12-5,.,TRBJ2-5,.,TGTGCTAGTGGCCCCGGAGCTGGCGAGACCCAGTACTTC,CASGPGAGETQYF
15,TRBV5-4,.,TRBJ1-4,.,TGTGCCAGCAGCTTGGGTGGCGGACGGAGAGAAAAACTGTTTTTT,CASSLGGGRREKLFF
13,TRBV12-3/TRBV12-4,.,TRBJ1-4,.,TGTGCCAGCAGTTTAGGAGGGTATGAAAAACTGTTTTTT,CASSLGGYEKLFF
14,TRBV5-1,few,TRBJ2-7,.,TGCGCCAGCAATTCGGACGGGCACTCCTACGAGCAGTACTTC,CASNSDGHSYEQYF
12,TRBV5-5,once,TRBJ1-1,.,TGTGCCAGCAGCTTGGCCGACACTGAAGCTTTCTTT,CASSLADTEAFF
15,TRBV6-5,.,TRBJ1-5,.,TGTGCCAGCAGTTACTCGAAAGTCAGCAATCAGCCCCAGCATTTT,CASSYSKVSNQPQHF
11,TRBV7-9,few,TRBJ1-1,.,TGTGCCAGCTCCTGGAACACTGAAGCTTTCTTT,CASSWNTEAFF